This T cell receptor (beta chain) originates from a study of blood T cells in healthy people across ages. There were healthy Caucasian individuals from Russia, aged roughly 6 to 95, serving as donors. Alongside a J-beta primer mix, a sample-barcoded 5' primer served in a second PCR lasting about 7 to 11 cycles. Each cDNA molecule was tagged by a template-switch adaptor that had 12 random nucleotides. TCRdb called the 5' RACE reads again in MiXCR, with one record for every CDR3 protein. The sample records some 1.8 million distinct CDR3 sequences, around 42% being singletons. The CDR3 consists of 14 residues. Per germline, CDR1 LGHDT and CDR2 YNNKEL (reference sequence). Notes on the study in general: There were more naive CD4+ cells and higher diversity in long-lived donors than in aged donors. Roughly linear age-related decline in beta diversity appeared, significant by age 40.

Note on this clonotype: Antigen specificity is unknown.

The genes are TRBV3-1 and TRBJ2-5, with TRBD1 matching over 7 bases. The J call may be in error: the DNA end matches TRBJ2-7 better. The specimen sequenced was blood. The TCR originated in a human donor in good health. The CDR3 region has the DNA TGTGCCAGCAGCCATGGACAGGTGCCTTACGAGCAGTACTTC. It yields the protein CASSHGQVPYEQYF.